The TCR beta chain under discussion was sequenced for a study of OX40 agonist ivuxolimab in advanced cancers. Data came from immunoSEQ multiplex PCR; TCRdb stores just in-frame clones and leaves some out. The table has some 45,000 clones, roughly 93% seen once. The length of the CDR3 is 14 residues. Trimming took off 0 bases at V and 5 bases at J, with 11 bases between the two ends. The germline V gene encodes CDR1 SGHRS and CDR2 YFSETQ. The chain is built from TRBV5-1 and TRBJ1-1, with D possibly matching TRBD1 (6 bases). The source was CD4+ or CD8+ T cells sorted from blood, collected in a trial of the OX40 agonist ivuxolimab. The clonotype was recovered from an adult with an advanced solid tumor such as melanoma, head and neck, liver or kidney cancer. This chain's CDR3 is CASSLVGGSTEAFF. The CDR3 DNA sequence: TGCGCCAGCAGCTTGGTAGGGGGGAGTACTGAAGCTTTCTTT.